A selection of T cell receptor beta chains follows, all from one sample in a study of control samples from healthy donors and cancer patients. The assay was immunoSEQ multiplex PCR, and TCRdb's table has in-frame clones only and misses some. The repertoire consists of 180,000 or so clones, with about 94% occurring once and the leading ten covering over 4%. Sequenced sample: blood. All receptors come from a woman between 55 and 75 years old in good health. The CDR3 runs from the conserved cysteine through the conserved F or W. The order of the fields is D gene, V gene, J gene, clone size, CDR3 protein, CDR3 DNA. A D gene is named only where the DNA matches it firmly. The size field is filled for only some rows; it gives once, few, many or a size class.

>TRBD1|TRBV13|TRBJ2-3|.
CASSLWDRSTDTQYF
TGTGCCAGCAGCTTATGGGACAGAAGCACAGATACGCAGTATTTT
>TRBD1|TRBV7-6|TRBJ2-7|.
CASSLAGQRPDYEQYF
TGTGCCAGCAGCTTAGCGGGACAGCGCCCCGACTACGAGCAGTACTTC
>.|TRBV30|TRBJ1-6|.
CAWRTGQSNSPLHF
TGTGCCTGGAGGACGGGACAAAGCAATTCACCCCTCCACTTT
>.|TRBV7-9|TRBJ1-5|.
CASSSYNQPQHF
TGTGCCAGCAGCTCCTACAATCAGCCCCAGCATTTT
>.|TRBV6-5|TRBJ1-2|.
CASTQGGTNYGYTF
TGTGCCAGCACCCAAGGGGGAACTAACTATGGCTACACCTTC
>.|TRBV3-1/TRBV3-2|TRBJ1-1|.
CASSQDPGPPKAAFF
TGTGCCAGCAGCCAGGATCCGGGACCTCCCAAGGCAGCTTTCTTT
>.|TRBV9|TRBJ2-3|.
CASSPSGTLRVGDTQYF
TGTGCCAGCAGCCCCTCCGGGACTTTGAGGGTGGGAGATACGCAGTATTTT
>.|TRBV12-3/TRBV12-4|TRBJ1-2|.
CASSAGYGYTF
TGTGCCAGCAGTGCCGGCTATGGCTACACCTTC
>TRBD2|TRBV7-9|TRBJ2-5|.
CASSLGLAGLETQYF
TGTGCCAGCAGCCTAGGACTAGCGGGGTTGGAGACCCAGTACTTC
>.|TRBV7-9|TRBJ1-1|.
CASSFNGRTEAFF
TGTGCCAGCAGCTTCAATGGACGTACTGAAGCTTTCTTT
>TRBD1|TRBV27|TRBJ1-4|.
CASSTQGFPNEKLFF
TGTGCCAGCAGCACACAGGGGTTTCCTAATGAAAAACTGTTTTTT
>.|TRBV5-1|TRBJ2-2|.
CASSLGSAGATGELFF
TGCGCCAGCAGCTTGGGGTCGGCAGGGGCCACCGGGGAGCTGTTTTTT
>TRBD1|TRBV24-1|TRBJ2-2|.
CATSDAPGQGDSGELFF
TGTGCCACCAGTGATGCGCCGGGACAGGGGGACTCCGGGGAGCTGTTTTTT
>.|TRBV5-6|TRBJ1-2|.
CASSLSPPGGYTF
TGTGCCAGCAGCTTGTCCCCTCCAGGGGGCTACACCTTC
>TRBD2|TRBV5-1|TRBJ2-1|.
CASSQSSGGLNEQFF
TGCGCCAGCAGCCAGAGTAGCGGGGGGCTCAATGAGCAGTTCTTC
>TRBD1|TRBV29-1|TRBJ1-1|.
CSVGFPGGTPTEAFF
TGCAGCGTTGGATTTCCAGGGGGTACCCCCACTGAAGCTTTCTTT
>.|TRBV12-3/TRBV12-4|TRBJ1-2|.
CASSFGQGGGYTF
TGTGCCAGCAGTTTCGGGCAGGGCGGGGGCTACACCTTC
>TRBD1|TRBV7-2|TRBJ1-2|.
CASSLGDRGEGYTF
TGTGCCAGCAGCTTGGGGGACAGGGGTGAGGGCTACACCTTC
>TRBD1|TRBV29-1|TRBJ1-5|few
CSAGQGDQPQHF
TGCAGCGCTGGACAGGGGGATCAGCCCCAGCATTTT
>TRBD2|TRBV5-4|TRBJ2-2|once
CASSSGGALAGELFF
TGTGCCAGCAGCTCCGGGGGGGCGCTGGCCGGGGAGCTGTTTTTT
>.|TRBV9|TRBJ2-1|.
CASSAPQSPVGLDEQFF
TGTGCCAGCAGCGCCCCCCAGTCTCCGGTTGGTTTGGATGAGCAGTTCTTC
>.|TRBV18|TRBJ1-5|.
CASSPSQQDQPQHF
TGTGCCAGCTCACCATCCCAACAAGATCAGCCCCAGCATTTT
>.|TRBV5-1|TRBJ1-3|.
CASSLNPGNTIYF
TGCGCCAGCAGCTTGAACCCTGGAAACACCATATATTTT
>.|TRBV6-2/TRBV6-3|TRBJ1-4|.
CASSYSGGVGEKLFF
TGTGCCAGCAGTTACTCTGGGGGAGTTGGTGAAAAACTGTTTTTT
>.|TRBV7-2|TRBJ2-7|few
CASSLERGGLPEQYF
TGTGCCAGCAGCTTAGAACGTGGGGGGCTCCCCGAGCAGTACTTC
>.|TRBV18|TRBJ1-4|.
CASSSYSTNEKLFF
TGTGCCAGCTCATCCTATTCAACTAATGAAAAACTGTTTTTT
>.|TRBV20-1|TRBJ2-1|.
CSASDGLTYNEQFF
TGCAGTGCTAGTGATGGTCTTACCTACAATGAGCAGTTCTTC
>.|TRBV19|TRBJ2-7|.
CASSPRSQAYEQYF
TGTGCCAGTAGTCCCCGTAGCCAGGCCTACGAGCAGTACTTC
>TRBD1|TRBV4-3|TRBJ1-2|.
CASSPTGGRAGYTF
TGCGCCAGCAGCCCAACAGGGGGCAGAGCTGGCTACACCTTC
>.|TRBV1|TRBJ2-7|.
CTSSQAVPGRGKYEQYF
TGCACCAGCAGCCAGGCCGTCCCAGGGCGGGGGAAATACGAGCAGTACTTC
>TRBD2|TRBV29-1|TRBJ2-3|few
CSVEASGGSDTQYF
TGCAGCGTTGAAGCTAGCGGGGGGTCAGATACGCAGTATTTT
>TRBD2|TRBV5-4|TRBJ2-5|.
CASSLARTSGETQYF
TGTGCCAGCAGCTTGGCACGGACTAGCGGGGAGACCCAGTACTTC
>.|TRBV18|TRBJ2-4|.
CASSPPGNNIQYF
TGTGCCAGCTCACCACCAGGGAACAACATTCAGTACTTC
>.|TRBV7-9|TRBJ1-6|.
CASSLREGGNSPLHF
TGTGCCAGCAGCTTAAGGGAGGGCGGTAATTCACCCCTCCACTTT
>.|TRBV7-9|TRBJ1-3|.
CASSLGGPGNTIYF
TGTGCCAGCAGCTTAGGAGGGCCTGGAAACACCATATATTTT
>TRBD1|TRBV6-2/TRBV6-3|TRBJ2-4|.
CASSLQGIAKNIQYF
TGTGCCAGCAGCTTACAGGGGATAGCCAAAAACATTCAGTACTTC
>.|TRBV25-1|TRBJ1-2|many
CASSARVDSYGYTF
TGTGCCAGCAGTGCTCGGGTTGATTCTTATGGCTACACCTTC
>TRBD1|TRBV7-2|TRBJ1-2|.
CASSPLEDRRYGYTF
TGTGCCAGCAGCCCGCTTGAGGACAGGAGATATGGCTACACCTTC
>.|TRBV3-1/TRBV3-2|TRBJ1-1|.
CASSQEFTETLEAFF
TGTGCCAGCAGCCAAGAATTCACCGAAACTCTTGAAGCTTTCTTT
>TRBD2|TRBV7-9|TRBJ2-3|.
CASSLLRGGPGNTDTQYF
TGTGCCAGCAGCTTATTGCGGGGGGGCCCAGGTAACACAGATACGCAGTATTTT
>.|TRBV18|TRBJ1-2|.
CASSPPATTNYGYTF
TGTGCCAGCTCACCACCCGCGACAACTAACTATGGCTACACCTTC
>.|TRBV6-2/TRBV6-3|TRBJ1-6|.
CASSGPRGRVVSPLHF
TGTGCCAGCAGCGGACCAAGGGGCAGGGTGGTGTCACCCCTCCACTTT
>TRBD1|TRBV7-2|TRBJ1-1|.
CASSKDRATVTEAFF
TGTGCCAGCAGCAAAGACAGGGCCACCGTCACTGAAGCTTTCTTT
>.|TRBV7-8|TRBJ2-2|.
CASSLNGLPTGELFF
TGTGCCAGCAGCCTAAACGGCCTCCCCACCGGGGAGCTGTTTTTT
>.|TRBV7-9|TRBJ1-1|.
CASSLDGGAEAFF
TGTGCCAGCAGCTTAGATGGGGGCGCTGAAGCTTTCTTT
>.|TRBV2|TRBJ1-6|.
CASSRSGPIGSPLHF
TGTGCCAGCAGTCGATCCGGGCCCATCGGTTCACCCCTCCACTTT
>TRBD1|TRBV9|TRBJ2-7|once
CASSAPLGTVSSYEQYF
TGTGCCAGCAGCGCCCCCCTCGGGACAGTTAGCTCCTACGAGCAGTACTTC
>.|TRBV7-2|TRBJ2-5|.
CASSFRGETQYF
TGTGCCAGCAGCTTTCGCGGTGAGACCCAGTACTTC
>.|TRBV6-5|TRBJ1-2|.
CASRGELTDYGYTF
TGTGCCAGCAGGGGCGAGCTTACAGACTATGGCTACACCTTC
>.|TRBV18|TRBJ2-7|.
CASSPLYEQYF
TGTGCCAGCTCACCCCTCTACGAGCAGTACTTC
>.|TRBV19|TRBJ2-7|.
CATKNRTEPYEQYF
TGTGCCACCAAAAATAGGACGGAACCCTACGAGCAGTACTTC
>.|TRBV7-2|TRBJ2-1|.
CASSLVRNEQFF
TGTGCCAGCAGCTTAGTCCGAAATGAGCAGTTCTTC
>.|TRBV19|TRBJ2-4|.
CASARTVTKNIQYF
TGTGCCAGTGCCCGGACTGTTACCAAAAACATTCAGTACTTC
>.|TRBV18|TRBJ1-1|.
CASGRERNTEAFF
TGTGCCAGCGGGAGGGAAAGGAACACTGAAGCTTTCTTT
>.|TRBV19|TRBJ1-6|.
CASKAGTANSPLHF
TGTGCCAGTAAAGCCGGGACCGCGAATTCACCCCTCCACTTT
>.|TRBV19|TRBJ1-6|.
CATRTGRQNSPLHF
TGTGCCACCCGGACCGGACGGCAGAATTCACCCCTCCACTTT
>TRBD1|TRBV11-1|TRBJ2-1|.
CASSHRDSYNEQFF
TGTGCCAGCAGCCACCGGGACAGCTACAATGAGCAGTTCTTC
>.|TRBV7-6|TRBJ1-3|.
CASSLTGSFSGNTIYF
TGTGCCAGCAGCTTAACAGGTTCTTTCTCTGGAAACACCATATATTTT
>.|TRBV20-1|TRBJ2-5|.
CSARQETQYF
TGCAGTGCTAGACAAGAGACCCAGTACTTC